This TCR beta chain was identified in a study of T cells in Graves' hyperthyroidism and ophthalmopathy. Amplification of TCR beta CDR3 regions used RNA as the template. RT-PCR in the first round (using the HTBI primer set) targeted the TCR CDR3. TCRdb reprocessed the multiplex PCR reads with MiXCR, giving one entry per CDR3 protein. Of about 640,000 distinct CDR3 sequences listed, more than 20% are singletons. The germline CDR1 and CDR2 sequences are GTSNPN and SVGIG (reference sequence). The V and J ends lost 1 base and 1 base respectively, with 13 bases between them. This CDR3 region has 15 residues. Regarding the study as a whole: Patients with ophthalmopathy were separated from those with stable hyperthyroidism by a 13 V-J model.

In its sample, this clonotype was seen a few times. Its specificity is not known. The V gene is TRBV30, the J gene TRBJ1-1, with D tentatively TRBD1 (6 bases). This receptor was identified in a young man with Graves' ophthalmopathy. The sequencing sample was made of blood. This CDR3 reads CAWSGLRTENTEAFF. CDR3 nucleotide sequence: TGTGCCTGGAGTGGTCTAAGGACAGAGAACACTGAAGCTTTCTTT.